This paragraph covers one T cell receptor (beta chain) sequence. What it recognizes is unknown. Assay: immunoSEQ multiplex PCR; the TCRdb copy retains only in-frame clones and omits some. The repertoire holds 150,000 to 200,000 clones, with roughly 94% as singletons. The CDR3 is 16 residues long. The V end was cut by 5 bases, the J end by 8 bases, with 22 bases between. CDR1 and CDR2 (germline): MDHEN, SYDVKM. The data were obtained in a study of T cell responses to AZD1222 COVID-19 vaccine. Study-wide context: It was second doses at about 4 or about 12 weeks that were pooled.

Study-wide results and caveats: Mostly white British, mostly female donors; authors suggested clonal diversity may be underestimated. Reportedly, nearly half the spike-specific TCRs target unmutated variant regions. Among vaccine-associated CD4 TCRs, coverage spanned spike, with dominance at 160-218 and 743-854.

The source is an adult in good health. Sample: peripheral blood, taken on day 0 of AZD1222 vaccination. This chain links TRBV28 with TRBJ2-1; no clear D gene. CDR3 coding DNA: TGTGCCAGCAGTCCCCCACTAACTCGTATTGGCTATGAGCAGTTCTTC. Amino acids: CASSPPLTRIGYEQFF.